One and the same sample provided the 9 T cell receptor beta chains below, sequenced in a study of cytomegalovirus exposure and HLA in healthy donors. This PCR relied on a set of 60 Vbeta primers and 13 Jbeta primers. Sequencing was performed with immunoSEQ multiplex PCR; in TCRdb, only in-frame clones are kept and a portion is missing. Here the sample spans more than 80,000 clones, roughly 70% being singletons. The source material was PBMCs. Receptor source: a male donor in good health and CMV-seropositive.

The rearrangement joins TRBV7-9 to TRBJ1-4; 8 bases fit TRBD1. Trimming took 5 bases from V and 4 from J; bases not matched to a gene: 6. CDR1 and CDR2 from the germline V gene are SEHNR and FQNEAQ (reference sequence). This CDR3 contains 15 residues. The CDR3 sequence is CASSGYRGGNEKLFF. CDR3 coding DNA: TGTGCCAGCAGCGGATACAGGGGGGGTAATGAAAAACTGTTTTTT.

This clone has just a few counts. The chain is built from TRBV4-2 and TRBJ2-5; D gene unclear. Trimming took off 1 base at V and 4 bases at J, with 10 bases between the two ends. This CDR3 is 14 amino acids long. Germline loops: CDR1 LGHNA, CDR2 YNFKEQ. CDR3 coding DNA: TGTGCCAGCAGCCAAGCGCTACCGGGAGAGACCCAGTACTTC. It specifies CASSQALPGETQYF.

This clone was seen once. Within the sample, other DNA sequences also encode this same CDR3. The V and J genes are TRBV7-3 and TRBJ1-1; 9 bases match TRBD1. The CDR3 contains 14 residues. Trimming cost V 5 bases and J 3 bases; bases outside gene matches: 4. The germline V gene encodes CDR1 SGHTA and CDR2 FQGTGA. CDR3 nucleotide sequence: TGTGCCAGCAGCCCGGGACAGGGTCACACTGAAGCTTTCTTT. It yields the protein CASSPGQGHTEAFF.

The V and J genes are TRBV7-2 and TRBJ2-7; maybe TRBD2 (5 bases). V dropped 2 bases and J dropped 0 bases, with 14 bases sitting between them. This CDR3 is built from 16 residues. CDR1 is SGHTA and CDR2 is FQGNSA in the germline V gene. The DNA of the CDR3 is TGTGCCAGCAGCTTAATCTACCAGCGGAGCTCCTACGAGCAGTACTTC. As protein: CASSLIYQRSSYEQYF.

The rearrangement links TRBV7-9 to TRBJ2-2; D uncertain. Germline V lookup: CDR1 SEHNR, CDR2 FQNEAQ (reference sequence). V lost 1 base, J lost 5 bases, and 14 bases lay in between. The CDR3 contains 16 residues. CDR3 sequence reads: CASSLGVAVQTGELFF. CDR3 bases: TGTGCCAGCAGCTTAGGGGTGGCAGTACAGACCGGGGAGCTGTTTTTT.

The CDR3 is CASSPYRGGEQYF. The CDR3 DNA reads TGTGCCAGCAGTCCTTACAGGGGTGGCGAGCAGTACTTC. The chain recombines TRBV27 with TRBJ2-7; TRBD1 aligns across 7 bases. Germline CDR1 reads MNHEY; CDR2 reads SMNVEV (reference sequence). The CDR3 totals 13 residues. V dropped 5 bases and J dropped 6; count of bases not matched to a gene: 7.

The V and J genes are TRBV5-4 and TRBJ2-7, with 7 positions matching TRBD2. V was clipped by 3 bases and J by 1 base; unmatched bases: 1. There are 13 residues in the CDR3. Germline CDR1 reads SGHNT; CDR2 reads YYREEE (reference sequence). The CDR3, as DNA: TGTGCCAGCAGCTCGGGGGGATCCTACGAGCAGTACTTC. It translates to CASSSGGSYEQYF. Drawing the rest from reference TRBV5-4 and TRBJ2-7, the complete variable domain is ETGVTQSPTHLIKTRGQQVTLRCSSQSGHNTVSWYQQALGQGPQFIFQYYREEENGRGNFPPRFSGLQFPNYSSELNVNALELDDSALYLCASSSGGSYEQYFGPGTRLTVT.

This sequence joins TRBV5-3 and TRBJ2-1, with D perhaps TRBD2 (5 bases). TRBV5-3 carries the ORF label, with uncertain function. Trimming took off 5 bases at V and 0 bases at J, with 12 bases between the two ends. The CDR3 runs to 15 residues. The CDR3: CARRLTRSSYNEQFF. The CDR3 DNA sequence: TGTGCCAGAAGGCTTACTAGGAGCTCCTACAATGAGCAGTTCTTC.

This clone was seen only once. The chain combines TRBV7-6 with TRBJ2-5, with a weak D call TRBD2 (6 bases). The CDR3 consists of 14 residues. Trimming removed 2 bases from V and 0 bases from J, with 7 bases in between. Germline assignment: CDR1 SGHVS and CDR2 FNYEAQ. CDR3 DNA: TGTGCCAGCAGCTTACTAGCGAACCAAGAGACCCAGTACTTC. Translating it yields CASSLLANQETQYF.